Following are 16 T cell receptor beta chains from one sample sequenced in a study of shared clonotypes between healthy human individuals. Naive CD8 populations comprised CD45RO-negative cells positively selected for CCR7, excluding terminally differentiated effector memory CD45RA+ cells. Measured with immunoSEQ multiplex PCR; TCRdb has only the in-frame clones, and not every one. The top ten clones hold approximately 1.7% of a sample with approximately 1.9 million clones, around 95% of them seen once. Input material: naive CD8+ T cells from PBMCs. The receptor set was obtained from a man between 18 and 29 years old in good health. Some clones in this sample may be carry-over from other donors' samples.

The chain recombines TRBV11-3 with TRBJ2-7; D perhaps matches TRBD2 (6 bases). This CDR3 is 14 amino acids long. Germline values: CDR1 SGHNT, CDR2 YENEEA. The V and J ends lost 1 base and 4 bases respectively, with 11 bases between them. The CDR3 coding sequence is TGTGCCAGCAGCTTAGCGGGGGTCGCTTACGAGCAGTACTTC. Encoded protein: CASSLAGVAYEQYF.

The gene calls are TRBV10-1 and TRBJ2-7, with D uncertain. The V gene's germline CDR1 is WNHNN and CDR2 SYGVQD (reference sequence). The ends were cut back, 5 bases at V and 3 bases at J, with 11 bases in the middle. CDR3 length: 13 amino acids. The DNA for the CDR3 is TGCGCCAGCAGTAAGTGGAACAGCTACGAGCAGTACTTC. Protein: CASSKWNSYEQYF.

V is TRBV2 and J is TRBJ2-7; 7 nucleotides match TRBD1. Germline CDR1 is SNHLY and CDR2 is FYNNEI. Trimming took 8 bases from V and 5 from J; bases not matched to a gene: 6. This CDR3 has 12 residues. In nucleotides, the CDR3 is TGTGCCAGCTCCGACAGGGACCACGAGCAGTACTTC. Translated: CASSDRDHEQYF.

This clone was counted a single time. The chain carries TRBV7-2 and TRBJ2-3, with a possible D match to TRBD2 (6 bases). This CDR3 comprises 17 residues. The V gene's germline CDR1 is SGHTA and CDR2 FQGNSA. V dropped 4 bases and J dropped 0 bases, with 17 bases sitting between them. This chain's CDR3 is CASSWNPRGTSTDTQYF. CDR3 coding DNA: TGTGCCAGCAGCTGGAACCCGCGGGGTACTAGCACAGATACGCAGTATTTT.

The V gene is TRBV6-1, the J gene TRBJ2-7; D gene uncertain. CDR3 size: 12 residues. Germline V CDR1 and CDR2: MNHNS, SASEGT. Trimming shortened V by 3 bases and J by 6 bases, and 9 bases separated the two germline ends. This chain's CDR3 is CASSDSGREQYF. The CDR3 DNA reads TGTGCCAGCAGTGACTCTGGTCGCGAGCAGTACTTC.

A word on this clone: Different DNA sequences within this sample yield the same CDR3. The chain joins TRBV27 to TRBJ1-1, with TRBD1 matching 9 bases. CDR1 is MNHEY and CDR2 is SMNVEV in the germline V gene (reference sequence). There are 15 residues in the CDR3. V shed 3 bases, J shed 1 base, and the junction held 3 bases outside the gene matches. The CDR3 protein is CASSLGTGPNTEAFF. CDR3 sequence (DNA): TGTGCCAGCAGTTTGGGGACAGGGCCGAACACTGAAGCTTTCTTT.

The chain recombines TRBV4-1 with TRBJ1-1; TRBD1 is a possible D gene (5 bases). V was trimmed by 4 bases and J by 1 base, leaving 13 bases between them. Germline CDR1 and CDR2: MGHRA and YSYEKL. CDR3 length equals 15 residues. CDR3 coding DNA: TGCGCCAGCAGCCGCCGGGGGGAGGCGAACACTGAAGCTTTCTTT. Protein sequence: CASSRRGEANTEAFF.

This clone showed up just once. The CDR3 sequence is CASSLWENTEAFF. CDR3 DNA: TGTGCCAGCAGCTTATGGGAGAACACTGAAGCTTTCTTT. V is TRBV11-2 and J is TRBJ1-1; D unclear. This CDR3 spans 13 amino acids. With 2 bases removed from V and 1 base from J, the gap between germline ends came to 5 bases. Germline CDR1 reads SGHAT; CDR2 reads FQNNGV. The whole variable domain, filled in from reference TRBV11-2 and TRBJ1-1, reads EAGVAQSPRYKIIEKRQSVAFWCNPISGHATLYWYQQILGQGPKLLIQFQNNGVVDDSQLPKDRFSAERLKGVDSTLKIQPAKLEDSAVYLCASSLWENTEAFFGQGTRLTVV.

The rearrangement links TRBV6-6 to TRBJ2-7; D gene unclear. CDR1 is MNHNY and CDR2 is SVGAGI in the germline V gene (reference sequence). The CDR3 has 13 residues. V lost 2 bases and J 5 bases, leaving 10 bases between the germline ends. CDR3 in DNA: TGTGCCAGCAGTTACACCCCCTCTAACGAGCAGTACTTC. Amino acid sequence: CASSYTPSNEQYF.

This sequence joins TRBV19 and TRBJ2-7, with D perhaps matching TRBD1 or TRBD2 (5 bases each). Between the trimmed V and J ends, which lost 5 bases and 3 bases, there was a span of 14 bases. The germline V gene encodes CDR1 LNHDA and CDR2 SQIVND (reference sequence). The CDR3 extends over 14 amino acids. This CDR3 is CASSYRDRVYEQYF. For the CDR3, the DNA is TGTGCCAGTAGTTACCGGGACCGCGTCTACGAGCAGTACTTC.

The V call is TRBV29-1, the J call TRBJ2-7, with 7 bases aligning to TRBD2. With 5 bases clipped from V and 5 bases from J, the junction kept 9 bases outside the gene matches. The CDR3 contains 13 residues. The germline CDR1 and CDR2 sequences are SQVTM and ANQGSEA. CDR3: CSVLGNRGDEQYF. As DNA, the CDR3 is TGCAGCGTTCTTGGGAACCGGGGGGACGAGCAGTACTTC.

CDR3 sequence reads: CASSTRAGGTDTQYF. The CDR3 DNA reads as TGTGCCAGCAGCACCCGAGCGGGAGGCACAGATACGCAGTATTTT. The V and J genes are TRBV11-3 and TRBJ2-3, with 8 bases matching TRBD2. The germline V gene has CDR1 SGHNT and CDR2 YENEEA. Trimming cost V 5 bases and J 1 base; bases outside gene matches: 5. CDR3 length: 15 residues.

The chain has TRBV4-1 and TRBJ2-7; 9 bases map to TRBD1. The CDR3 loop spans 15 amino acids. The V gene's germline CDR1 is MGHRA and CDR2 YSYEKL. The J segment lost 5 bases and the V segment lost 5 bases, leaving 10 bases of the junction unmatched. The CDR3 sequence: CASSALGQGHHEQYF. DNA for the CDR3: TGCGCCAGCAGCGCCCTGGGACAGGGTCACCACGAGCAGTACTTC.

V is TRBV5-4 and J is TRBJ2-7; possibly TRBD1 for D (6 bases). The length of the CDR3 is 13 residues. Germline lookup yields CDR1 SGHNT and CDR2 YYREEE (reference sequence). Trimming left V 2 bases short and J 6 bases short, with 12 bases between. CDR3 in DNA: TGTGCCAGCAGCTTATGGACAGTCTCCGAGCAGTACTTC. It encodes CASSLWTVSEQYF. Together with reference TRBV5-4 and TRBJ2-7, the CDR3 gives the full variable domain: ETGVTQSPTHLIKTRGQQVTLRCSSQSGHNTVSWYQQALGQGPQFIFQYYREEENGRGNFPPRFSGLQFPNYSSELNVNALELDDSALYLCASSLWTVSEQYFGPGTRLTVT.

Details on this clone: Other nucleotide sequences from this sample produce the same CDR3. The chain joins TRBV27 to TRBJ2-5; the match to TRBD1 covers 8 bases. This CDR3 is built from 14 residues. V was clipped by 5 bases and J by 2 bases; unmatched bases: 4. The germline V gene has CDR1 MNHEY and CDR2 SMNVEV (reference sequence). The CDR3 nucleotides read TGTGCCAGCAGTCCGCGGACAGGGCAAGAGACCCAGTACTTC. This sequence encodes CASSPRTGQETQYF.

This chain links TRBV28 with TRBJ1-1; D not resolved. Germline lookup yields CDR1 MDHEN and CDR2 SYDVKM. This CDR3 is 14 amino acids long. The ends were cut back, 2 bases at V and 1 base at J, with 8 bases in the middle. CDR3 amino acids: CASSLGYSNTEAFF. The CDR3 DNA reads TGTGCCAGCAGTTTAGGTTACTCGAACACTGAAGCTTTCTTT.